This T cell receptor (beta chain) originates from a study of blood T cells in healthy people across ages (dated by TCRdb to between 2014 and 2017). The study in broad terms: Template switching captured roughly one uniquely barcoded TCR beta cDNA molecule per two T cells in model experiments. The study measured age-related changes in TCR beta repertoire diversity using deep sequencing normalized with unique cDNA molecular identifiers. The donors were divided into four age groups: young (average around 17 years), middle-aged (about 41), aged (approximately 62) and long-lived (about 90). The study analyzed two additional independent replicas of 1 million unique cDNA reads from the same blood draw for two donors, one aged 18 to 29 and one aged 80 or older.

Paper-wide results and their limitations: Observed TCR beta diversity per million T cells fell roughly linearly with age, and a significant reduction was already apparent by age approximately 41. Estimates of total diversity based on one million sequenced T cells were considered lower bounds and underestimates. Since profiling was done on bulk unsorted PBMCs, naive and antigen-experienced compartments could not be conclusively compared. There was a strong correlation between observed TCR beta diversity and the percentage of naive T cells measured by flow cytometry. Because the CMV infection status of the donors was unknown, age-related changes in expanded clonotypes may potentially have been confounded. The long-lived group showed more naive CD4+ T cells, fewer expanded clones and increased TCR diversity than the aged group, suggesting age selection.

The library was prepared using 5' RACE. Data came from an Illumina HiSeq 2500. A second roughly 7 to 11 cycle PCR used a sample-barcoded 5' primer and a J-beta primer mix. A template-switch 5' adaptor carrying 12 random nucleotides introduced a unique molecular identifier onto each TCR beta cDNA molecule. At least 3 million CDR3-containing paired-end reads were obtained from each sample. First-strand cDNA synthesis was performed from all RNA using the Mint cDNA synthesis kit, with priming by a TRBC-specific oligonucleotide. Following uracil-DNA glycosylase treatment, a first 18-cycle PCR with universal primers M1SS and BC2_uni_R was performed on all cDNA. The authors' analysis ran thus. For normalization, 1 million high-quality reads were randomly selected from each sample, with every read carrying a distinct molecular identifier. Reads with shared molecular identifiers were discarded instead of being binned into consensus sequences. MiTCR, with a Q25 quality threshold and the strictest error-elimination algorithm, was used for CDR3 identification, clonotype clustering and error correction. A nonparametric unseen species model using Euler transformation provided a lower-bound estimate of total TCR beta diversity. Using fastp at Q25 and MiXCR, TCRdb reprocessed the public reads and kept productive beta chains. A single entry per CDR3 protein holds the most common genes and DNA from its merged rows. The V and J calls shown here were made by TCRdb, not taken from the authors' results. Present in this sample are 540,000 or so distinct CDR3 sequences, around 24% of which were seen just once. Roughly 10% of the sample rests with the top ten.

Systemically healthy Caucasian individuals from Russia, about 38 in total and aged roughly 6 to 100 years, were included as donors. Each donor gave 8 to 10 milliliters of peripheral blood, drawn into EDTA-treated Vacutainer tubes. Ficoll-Paque density-gradient centrifugation was used to isolate PBMCs, with at least 6.5 million per sample. Total RNA was extracted from PBMCs with Trizol reagent, with at least 5.5 micrograms obtained per sample. For every donor, flow cytometry on a PBMC aliquot measured the percentage of naive CD45RAhigh/CD27high T cells. This clonotype was found a few times. This receptor's antigen is unknown. Base qualities are not provided; no much larger clone lies one nucleotide away. From the cysteine up to the phenylalanine, the CDR3 has a length of 17 residues. The kept DNA is CDR3 alone, 51 bases in frame from the first base. Separately, the same data were catalogued under a study of T cells of mothers and their children. As the second publication notes: Nine systemically healthy Caucasian individuals, comprising three mothers and their six children, were included as donors. cDNA synthesis used all of the extracted RNA, with roughly 1.6 ug of RNA in each 15 ul reaction. In the second PCR, the M1S primer introduced both the sample barcodes and 2-4 random nucleotides. Over 9.5 million TCR beta CDR3 reads were obtained for each mother, and 2.7 million or so reads were obtained for each child. Thymic selection shapes the output of TCR recombination in a similar way in related and unrelated pairs, and inherited differences have a minor effect. Normalized repertoire overlap in related mother-child pairs was always slightly higher than in unrelated mother-child pairs, but the difference was never significant. Persistent microchimeric T cell clones were not detected, at a sensitivity of 85 to 100 clones per million clonotypes. Deep NGS was used in the study to compare the TCR beta repertoires of mothers and children and to look for features that separate related mother-child pairs from unrelated individuals. The mean age was roughly 40 +/- 4 years for the mothers and approximately 11 +/- 4 years for the children. After adapter ligation was performed with NEBNext reagents, the libraries were sequenced on an Illumina HiSeq 2000 with 100+100 nt paired-end reads. To prevent cross-contamination, the mother and child libraries were prepared a month apart and were sequenced in separate runs. For each donor, somewhere between roughly 450,000 and 2,000,000 distinct TCR beta clonotypes were identified. Naive TCR beta clonotypes were estimated from low-frequency clonotypes matched to each donor's FACS-determined naive share, without sorting.

Recombination connected TRBV21-1 to TRBJ1-2; TRBD1, the D gene given by the table, was not confirmed from the DNA. TRBV21-1 is noted as a pseudogene. The specimen sequenced was blood. The sequence came from a boy aged 5-17 years in good health. The DNA reads TGTGCCAGCAGCAAAAAGCAAGAGGGGGACAGGGATAATGGCTACACCTTC. The encoded protein is CASSKKQEGDRDNGYTF.